The text below deals with one TCR beta chain. Its antigen is not identified. V lost 1 base, J lost 3 bases, and 24 bases lay in between. Germline assignment: CDR1 SGHTA and CDR2 FQGNSA. The CDR3 loop spans 19 amino acids. The source of the sample is a study of blood T cells in healthy people across ages. Through a sample-barcoded 5' primer and a J-beta primer mix, a second PCR was run for 7 to 11 cycles. Tags on each cDNA molecule came from a template-switch adaptor with 12 random nucleotides. TCRdb recomputed calls from the 5' RACE reads with MiXCR, one row per CDR3 protein. The data contain about 1,000,000 distinct CDR3 sequences, around 43% of them seen just once; the ten biggest clones take up around 18%. The study, taken as a whole, reports: Per million T cells, TCR beta diversity dropped roughly linearly as age increased. Using unsorted PBMCs precluded a conclusive naive versus antigen-experienced comparison.

Each sample provided at least 6 micrograms of extracted total RNA. This TCR was sampled from a woman aged 55-75 years in good health. Sequenced: blood. The chain is built from TRBV7-2 and TRBJ2-5; unclear D gene. The CDR3 region is CASSLDFSARTLLEETQYF. CDR3 coding DNA: TGTGCCAGCAGCTTAGACTTTTCGGCAAGAACACTCTTGGAAGAGACCCAGTACTTC.